The entry that follows covers one T cell receptor (beta chain) sequence. Its specificity is unknown. One end of the junction fails to match germline, which may point to a read error. The sample comes from a study of cytotoxic CD8 clonotypes in ibrutinib-treated CLL. Study observations and caveats: Under treatment, the uncommon public clonotypes either contracted or remained stable.

The CDR3 extends over 15 amino acids. Germline assignment: CDR1 SGHRS and CDR2 YFSETQ. T cells were sequenced at a targeted depth of 1 in 200,000 to 1 in 1 million. Profiling relied on immunoSEQ multiplex PCR, and the TCRdb table lists in-frame clones only, not all of them. The table shows tens of thousands of clones, with over 45% occurring only once. The source of this sequence is a human donor with chronic lymphocytic leukemia. V and J are TRBV5-1 and TRBJ1-6; D is perhaps TRBD1 (6 bases). The sample consisted of PBMCs, taken before ibrutinib treatment. CDR3 residues: CASSLAGGVDSPLHF. The DNA for the CDR3 is TGTGCCAGCAGCTTGGCCGGGGGCGTGGATTCACCCCTCCACTTT.